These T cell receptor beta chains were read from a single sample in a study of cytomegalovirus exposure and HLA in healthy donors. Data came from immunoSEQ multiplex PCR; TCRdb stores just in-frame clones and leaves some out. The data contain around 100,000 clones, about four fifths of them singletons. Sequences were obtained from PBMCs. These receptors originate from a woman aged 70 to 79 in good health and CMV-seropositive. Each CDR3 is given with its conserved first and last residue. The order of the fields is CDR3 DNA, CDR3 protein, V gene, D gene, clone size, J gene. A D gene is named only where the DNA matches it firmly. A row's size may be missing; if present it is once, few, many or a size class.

DNA: TGTGCCGCCGCGCAGGATGCGAACACCGGGGAGCTGTTTTTT
CDR3: CAAAQDANTGELFF
V: TRBV27
D: .
size: .
J: TRBJ2-2

DNA: TGCGCCAGCAGCTTGACTAGCGGGAGCTCCTACGAGCAGTACTTC
CDR3: CASSLTSGSSYEQYF
V: TRBV5-1
D: TRBD2
size: .
J: TRBJ2-7

DNA: TGTGCCAGCAGGAAACCGGGACTAGCGGGATCCTACGAGCAGTACTTC
CDR3: CASRKPGLAGSYEQYF
V: TRBV28
D: TRBD2
size: once
J: TRBJ2-7

DNA: TGTGCCAGCAGGTCGGGACAGGCATATATAGATGGCTACACCTTC
CDR3: CASRSGQAYIDGYTF
V: TRBV5-4
D: TRBD1
size: .
J: TRBJ1-2

DNA: TGTGCCAGCAGCTTGACAGATTACAATGAGCAGTTCTTC
CDR3: CASSLTDYNEQFF
V: TRBV7-2
D: .
size: few
J: TRBJ2-1

DNA: TGTGCCAGCAGCTTGGTTGGGACTAGCGGGACGGGTGAGCAGTTCTTC
CDR3: CASSLVGTSGTGEQFF
V: TRBV5-4
D: TRBD2
size: once
J: TRBJ2-1

DNA: TGTGCCAGCAGCTCGGGACAGGGGACGCCCTGGGGCGAGCAGTACTTC
CDR3: CASSSGQGTPWGEQYF
V: TRBV28
D: TRBD1
size: .
J: TRBJ2-7

DNA: TGTGCCAGCAGATCAGGGTTTGAAGCTTTCTTT
CDR3: CASRSGFEAFF
V: TRBV28
D: .
size: once
J: TRBJ1-1

DNA: TGTGCCAGGAACAGGGAGGGTTTCGGAGAAAAACTGTTTTTT
CDR3: CARNREGFGEKLFF
V: TRBV6-5
D: .
size: .
J: TRBJ1-4

DNA: TGTGCTAGTGGTTTTACGGGGAGTAAAGGCTACACCTTC
CDR3: CASGFTGSKGYTF
V: TRBV12-5
D: .
size: .
J: TRBJ1-2

DNA: TGTGCCAGCAGTTTCGAGGCTACCTACCTTGGCGGCACTGAAGCTTTCTTT
CDR3: CASSFEATYLGGTEAFF
V: TRBV2
D: .
size: .
J: TRBJ1-1

DNA: TGTGCCAGCAGTACCCGGGACAGGGGGCGCCAAGAAAAACTGTTTTTT
CDR3: CASSTRDRGRQEKLFF
V: TRBV28
D: TRBD1
size: .
J: TRBJ1-4

DNA: TGTGCCAGCAGCTTAGAGCGAAGAAGTCCTACCCAGTACTTC
CDR3: CASSLERRSPTQYF
V: TRBV11-3
D: .
size: .
J: TRBJ2-5

DNA: TGTGCCAGTAGTACGGCAGGGGGAATTGGCTACACCTTC
CDR3: CASSTAGGIGYTF
V: TRBV19
D: TRBD1
size: few
J: TRBJ1-2

DNA: TGTGCCAGCAGCGTAGGTGACAGGGTTGGTGGCTACACCTTC
CDR3: CASSVGDRVGGYTF
V: TRBV9
D: TRBD1
size: .
J: TRBJ1-2

DNA: TGTGCCAGTGTTGACAGCCAGATGAACACTGAAGCTTTCTTT
CDR3: CASVDSQMNTEAFF
V: TRBV19
D: .
size: few
J: TRBJ1-1

DNA: TGTGCCAGCAGCCGGCAGGCTGGCTACACCTTC
CDR3: CASSRQAGYTF
V: TRBV7-9
D: .
size: .
J: TRBJ1-2

DNA: TGTGCCAGCAGTGGTGGGGTTTTGGGGCCGGGAAACACCATATATTTT
CDR3: CASSGGVLGPGNTIYF
V: TRBV2
D: .
size: once
J: TRBJ1-3

DNA: TGTGCCAGAAGCCCCGGACAGGGGAACTACAATGAGCAGTTCTTC
CDR3: CARSPGQGNYNEQFF
V: TRBV7-5
D: .
size: .
J: TRBJ2-1

DNA: TGTGCCAGCAGCTTCGAGTTCTTC
CDR3: CASSFEFF
V: TRBV7-9
D: .
size: .
J: TRBJ2-1

DNA: TGTGCCAGCAGCGTAGCTGGGAGACTGAAACAAGAGACCCAGTACTTC
CDR3: CASSVAGRLKQETQYF
V: TRBV9
D: .
size: .
J: TRBJ2-5

DNA: TGTGCCAGCAGCTTCTCCGGTGACTATGGCTACACCTTC
CDR3: CASSFSGDYGYTF
V: TRBV7-9
D: .
size: .
J: TRBJ1-2

DNA: TGCGCCAGCAGCCAATCCATCGACAGGGTTTGGTCTGGAAACACCATATATTTT
CDR3: CASSQSIDRVWSGNTIYF
V: TRBV4-3
D: TRBD1
size: .
J: TRBJ1-3

DNA: TGTGCCAGTTGGGGGCGGCCCAATATCCTCAACTATGGCTACACCTTC
CDR3: CASWGRPNILNYGYTF
V: TRBV19
D: .
size: .
J: TRBJ1-2

DNA: TGTGCCAGTAGTCTAATGGGGGACTCAGCCAAAAACATTCAGTACTTC
CDR3: CASSLMGDSAKNIQYF
V: TRBV19
D: .
size: .
J: TRBJ2-4

DNA: TGTGCCAGTAGTATTCCCGGGTCAACCCCTTATGGCTACACCTTC
CDR3: CASSIPGSTPYGYTF
V: TRBV19
D: .
size: .
J: TRBJ1-2

DNA: TGCGCCAGCAGCTTGGTCAGGGGCAATGAGCAGTTCTTC
CDR3: CASSLVRGNEQFF
V: TRBV5-1
D: .
size: .
J: TRBJ2-1

DNA: TGTGCCAGCAGTCCGGGACGGGGAGGGTACGAGCAGTACTTC
CDR3: CASSPGRGGYEQYF
V: TRBV27
D: TRBD2
size: .
J: TRBJ2-7

DNA: TGCGCCAGCAGCTTGGACTGGGGGGGCTACAATGAGCAGTTCTTC
CDR3: CASSLDWGGYNEQFF
V: TRBV5-1
D: TRBD2
size: .
J: TRBJ2-1

DNA: TGTGCCAGCAGCTTAGCGACAGGGGGTCCGAGCTCCTACGAGCAGTACTTC
CDR3: CASSLATGGPSSYEQYF
V: TRBV5-8
D: TRBD1
size: .
J: TRBJ2-7

DNA: TGTGCCAGCAGCTCAGACCCCGGGAGTTCCTACGAGCAGTACTTC
CDR3: CASSSDPGSSYEQYF
V: TRBV11-3
D: .
size: once
J: TRBJ2-7

DNA: TGCGCCAGCAGCGCAAGGACGGCCGGATGGCTAGCGGGCTCCAACGAGCAGTACTTC
CDR3: CASSARTAGWLAGSNEQYF
V: TRBV5-1
D: TRBD2
size: .
J: TRBJ2-7

DNA: TGTGCCAGCAGCGCTAATCTAGCGGGCACAGATACGCAGTATTTT
CDR3: CASSANLAGTDTQYF
V: TRBV9
D: TRBD2
size: .
J: TRBJ2-3

DNA: TGTGCCAGCTCACGGGGACAGGCGACGGTCGGGGAGCAGTACTTC
CDR3: CASSRGQATVGEQYF
V: TRBV18
D: TRBD1
size: .
J: TRBJ2-5

DNA: TGTGCCAGCAGGGTGAGCGCGAACACCGGGGAGCTGTTTTTT
CDR3: CASRVSANTGELFF
V: TRBV2
D: .
size: .
J: TRBJ2-2

DNA: TGCAGCGTTGCGGGTGGAACAGGCTACAATGAGCAGTTCTTC
CDR3: CSVAGGTGYNEQFF
V: TRBV29-1
D: .
size: .
J: TRBJ2-1

DNA: TGTGCCATCAGTGAGACTAGCAGGAACACTGAAGCTTTCTTT
CDR3: CAISETSRNTEAFF
V: TRBV10-3
D: .
size: .
J: TRBJ1-1

DNA: TGTGCCAGCCTCGGGAACACTGAAGCTTTCTTT
CDR3: CASLGNTEAFF
V: TRBV25-1
D: .
size: .
J: TRBJ1-1

DNA: TGTGCCAGCAGCCCACAGGGACAGCTCAATCAGCCCCAGCATTTT
CDR3: CASSPQGQLNQPQHF
V: TRBV7-2
D: TRBD1
size: .
J: TRBJ1-5

DNA: TGTGCCAGCAGCTTTCGGGGGAGCGATGGCTACACCTTC
CDR3: CASSFRGSDGYTF
V: TRBV5-6
D: .
size: few
J: TRBJ1-2

DNA: TGTTCCAGCAGCTTGAGGGGACAGGTTGCCAACGAGCAGTACTTC
CDR3: CSSSLRGQVANEQYF
V: TRBV7-9
D: TRBD1
size: once
J: TRBJ2-7

DNA: TGTGCCAGCTCGCCCGGACAGGGGGACTACAATGAGCAGTTCTTC
CDR3: CASSPGQGDYNEQFF
V: TRBV18
D: TRBD1
size: .
J: TRBJ2-1

DNA: TGTGCCTGCGTGGACAGGGTTCTCTCCTACGAGCAGTACTTC
CDR3: CACVDRVLSYEQYF
V: TRBV30
D: TRBD1
size: .
J: TRBJ2-7

DNA: TGTGCCAGCAGCCCTACAGGGGTAGGGGCCAACGTCCTGACTTTC
CDR3: CASSPTGVGANVLTF
V: TRBV7-3
D: TRBD1
size: .
J: TRBJ2-6

DNA: TGTGCCAGCAGCTTGATCGGACTAGCGGGAGCAGATACGCAGTATTTT
CDR3: CASSLIGLAGADTQYF
V: TRBV5-4
D: TRBD2
size: .
J: TRBJ2-3

DNA: TGCAGCGTTCCGGGATTTGGCTTGATCGAGCAGTACTTC
CDR3: CSVPGFGLIEQYF
V: TRBV29-1
D: .
size: many
J: TRBJ2-7

DNA: TGTGCCAGCTCACCAGGTCCAGGGGCTGGGGCCAACGTCCTGACTTTC
CDR3: CASSPGPGAGANVLTF
V: TRBV18
D: .
size: .
J: TRBJ2-6

DNA: TGTGCCAGCAGCGTCGAGGACAGAACAGCTGGCACTGAAGCTTTCTTT
CDR3: CASSVEDRTAGTEAFF
V: TRBV9
D: .
size: .
J: TRBJ1-1

DNA: TGTGCCAGCAGCGTAGGCAGCGGGAGCGGACGGGAGCAGTACTTC
CDR3: CASSVGSGSGREQYF
V: TRBV9
D: TRBD2
size: .
J: TRBJ2-7

DNA: TGTGCCAGCAGCTCAACACCGGGACACAACCGCAATCAGCCCCAGCATTTT
CDR3: CASSSTPGHNRNQPQHF
V: TRBV7-2
D: .
size: .
J: TRBJ1-5

DNA: TGTGCCAGCAACGACTTAGGACTAGCGGGAGGAGGTGAGCAGTTCTTC
CDR3: CASNDLGLAGGGEQFF
V: TRBV11-3
D: TRBD2
size: .
J: TRBJ2-1

DNA: TGTGCCAGCAGCCCAACAGGCATTCTCTCCTACGAGCAGTACTTC
CDR3: CASSPTGILSYEQYF
V: TRBV14
D: .
size: .
J: TRBJ2-7

DNA: TGTGCCAGCAGCTTAGCGCTGACAGGCCAAAACATTCAGTACTTC
CDR3: CASSLALTGQNIQYF
V: TRBV7-9
D: .
size: .
J: TRBJ2-4

DNA: TGTGCCAGCAGCAACCACAAAAATGAGCAGTTCTTC
CDR3: CASSNHKNEQFF
V: TRBV21-1
D: .
size: .
J: TRBJ2-1

DNA: TGTGCCTGGAGTAGGGACAGCCGGAACACTGAAGCTTTCTTT
CDR3: CAWSRDSRNTEAFF
V: TRBV30
D: TRBD1
size: once
J: TRBJ1-1

DNA: TGCAGCGTTGAAGATTCGGGGAAAGATGAAAAACTGTTTTTT
CDR3: CSVEDSGKDEKLFF
V: TRBV29-1
D: .
size: .
J: TRBJ1-4

DNA: TGCGCCAGCAGCTTGGAGGGCGCTAGCGGGAGTTATTTTGACGAGCAGTACTTC
CDR3: CASSLEGASGSYFDEQYF
V: TRBV5-1
D: TRBD2
size: .
J: TRBJ2-7

DNA: TGTGCCAGCAGGTCAGGGTACAGCTCTGGAAACACCATATATTTT
CDR3: CASRSGYSSGNTIYF
V: TRBV6-5
D: .
size: .
J: TRBJ1-3

DNA: TGCGCCAGCGGGCCCGGACAGGGTCCCTACGAGCAGTACTTC
CDR3: CASGPGQGPYEQYF
V: TRBV10-2
D: TRBD1
size: .
J: TRBJ2-7

DNA: TGTGCCAGCAGCTTTTTGAAAGGACTAGCGGGAGGTACAGATACGCAGTATTTT
CDR3: CASSFLKGLAGGTDTQYF
V: TRBV7-2
D: TRBD2
size: .
J: TRBJ2-3